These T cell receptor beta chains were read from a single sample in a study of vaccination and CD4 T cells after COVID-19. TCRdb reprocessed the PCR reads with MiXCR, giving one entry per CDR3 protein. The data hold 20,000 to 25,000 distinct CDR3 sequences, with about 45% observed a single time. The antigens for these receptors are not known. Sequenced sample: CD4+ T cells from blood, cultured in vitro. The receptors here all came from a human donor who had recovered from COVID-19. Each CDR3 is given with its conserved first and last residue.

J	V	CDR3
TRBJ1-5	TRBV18	CASSPEAPGGSQPQHF
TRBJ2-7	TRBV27	CASSSVPGLVKDEQYF
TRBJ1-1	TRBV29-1	CSVDKTGFTEAFF
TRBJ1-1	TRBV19	CASSASRRGTEAFF
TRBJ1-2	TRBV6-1	CASSPEPPAKINYGYTF
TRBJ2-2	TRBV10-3	CAISELASTGELFF
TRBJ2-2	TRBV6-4	CASRREGRTGELFF
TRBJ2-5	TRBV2	CASSVEGEETQYF
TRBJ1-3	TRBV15	CATSRVLGTGSISGNTIYF
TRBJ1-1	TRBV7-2	CASSLGHSGSHDAFF
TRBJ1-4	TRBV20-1	CSARVGTGGEKLFF
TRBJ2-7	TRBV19	CASSPRTSGNSYEQYF
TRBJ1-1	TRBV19	CASSLNTIGTGEAFF
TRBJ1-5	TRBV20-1	CSAGQGTSNQPQHF
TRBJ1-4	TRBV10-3	CAISESSGTMTFF
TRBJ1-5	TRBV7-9	CASSLGGRQPQHF
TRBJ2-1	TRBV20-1	CSAPPLTGQNEQFF
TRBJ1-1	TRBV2	CASSPEQASNTEAFF
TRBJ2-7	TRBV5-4	CASSRDSVYEQYF
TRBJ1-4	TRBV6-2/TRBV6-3	CASSYSWQGGEKLFF
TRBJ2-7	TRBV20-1	CSASPGTSSYEQYF
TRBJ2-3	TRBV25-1	CASSRGGVADTQYF
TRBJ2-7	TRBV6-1	CASFTREGSYEQYF
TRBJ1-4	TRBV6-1	CASSETWGQGVEKLFF
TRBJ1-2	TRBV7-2	CASSLRLAGHYGYTF